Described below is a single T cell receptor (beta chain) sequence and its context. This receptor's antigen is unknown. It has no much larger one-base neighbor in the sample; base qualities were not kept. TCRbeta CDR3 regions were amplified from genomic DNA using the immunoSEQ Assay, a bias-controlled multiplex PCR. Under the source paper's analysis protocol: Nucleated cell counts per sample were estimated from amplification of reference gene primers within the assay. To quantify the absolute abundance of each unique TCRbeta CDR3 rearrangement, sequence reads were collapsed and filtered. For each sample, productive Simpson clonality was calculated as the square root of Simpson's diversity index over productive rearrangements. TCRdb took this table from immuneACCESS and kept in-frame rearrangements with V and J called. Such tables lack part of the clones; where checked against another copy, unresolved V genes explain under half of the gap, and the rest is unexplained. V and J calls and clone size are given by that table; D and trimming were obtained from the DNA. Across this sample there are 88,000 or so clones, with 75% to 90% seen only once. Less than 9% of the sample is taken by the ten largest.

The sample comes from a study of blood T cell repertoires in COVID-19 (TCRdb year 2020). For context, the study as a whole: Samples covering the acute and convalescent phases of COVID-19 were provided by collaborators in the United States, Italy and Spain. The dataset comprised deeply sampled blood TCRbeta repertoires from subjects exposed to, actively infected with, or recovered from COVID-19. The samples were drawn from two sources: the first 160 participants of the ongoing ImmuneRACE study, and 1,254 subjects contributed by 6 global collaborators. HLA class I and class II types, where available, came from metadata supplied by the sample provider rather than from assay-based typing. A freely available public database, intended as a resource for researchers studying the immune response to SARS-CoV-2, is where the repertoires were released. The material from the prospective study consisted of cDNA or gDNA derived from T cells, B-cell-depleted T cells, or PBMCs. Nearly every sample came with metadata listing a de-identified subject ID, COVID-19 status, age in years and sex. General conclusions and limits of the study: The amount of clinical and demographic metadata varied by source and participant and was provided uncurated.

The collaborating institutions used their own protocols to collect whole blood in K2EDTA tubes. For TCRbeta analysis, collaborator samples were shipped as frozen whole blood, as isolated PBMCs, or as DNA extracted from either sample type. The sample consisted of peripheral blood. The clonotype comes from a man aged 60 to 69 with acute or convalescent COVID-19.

CDR3 protein: CATSLRDRGEKLFF. The nucleotide sequence is TGTGCCACCAGCCTAAGGGACAGGGGCGAAAAACTGTTTTTT. This chain joins TRBV15 to TRBJ1-4, and TRBD1 aligns with 10 junction nucleotides. The CDR3, from cysteine to phenylalanine, totals 14 residues. The kept DNA is CDR3 alone, 42 bases in frame from the first base. CDR1 and CDR2, per the germline V gene (reference sequence), are LNHNV and YYDKDF. V and J are trimmed by 5 bases and 8 bases, and the gene matches miss 5 bases of the junction.